This TCR beta chain was observed in a study of blood T cells in healthy people across ages. Study overall: Template switching retrieved approximately one barcoded beta molecule for each two T cells. Findings and limits, study-wide: Donors of long life had a larger count of naive CD4+ cells and greater diversity than aged donors.

The use of a sample-barcoded 5' primer and a J-beta primer mix characterized a second PCR of roughly 6 to 12 cycles. TCRdb reprocessed the 5' RACE reads with MiXCR, giving one entry per CDR3 protein. This table has about 900,000 distinct CDR3 sequences, about 48% appearing once. Germline-derived CDR1 and CDR2 are SGHAT and FQNNGV. The V end was cut by 5 bases, the J end by 1 base, with 13 bases between. This CDR3 is 15 amino acids long. On this clonotype itself: Its specificity is unknown.

The chain carries TRBV11-2 and TRBJ2-3; D might be TRBD1 or TRBD2, each matching 5 bases. Input material: blood. This sequence originates from a man aged 25 to 45 in good health. CDR3 protein: CASSTVGTRTDTQYF. The CDR3 nucleotides are TGTGCCAGCAGCACGGTGGGGACCCGCACAGATACGCAGTATTTT.